Listed below are T cell receptor beta chains from one sample, sequenced in a study of blood T cell repertoires in COVID-19. Sequencing was performed with immunoSEQ multiplex PCR; in TCRdb, only in-frame clones are kept and a portion is missing. The table records 130,000 or so clones, over 80% of them present only once. Sequencing was performed on peripheral blood. Every receptor here comes from a human donor in a cohort sampled during active COVID-19. The CDR3 runs from the conserved cysteine through the conserved F or W. A D gene is named only where the DNA matches it firmly. A row's size may be missing; if present it is once, few, many or a size class.

CDR3 protein: CAITAGGSGTEAFF
CDR3 DNA: TGTGCCATCACCGCAGGGGGCTCGGGCACTGAAGCTTTCTTT
V gene: TRBV10-3
J gene: TRBJ1-1
D gene: TRBD1
clone size: once

CDR3 protein: CASSQGAGQVAAFF
CDR3 DNA: TGTGCCAGCAGCCAAGGTGCGGGACAGGTAGCAGCTTTCTTT
V gene: TRBV16
J gene: TRBJ1-1
D gene: TRBD1
clone size: -

CDR3 protein: CASSFAGATNEKLFF
CDR3 DNA: TGTGCCAGCAGTTTCGCAGGGGCAACTAATGAAAAACTGTTTTTT
V gene: TRBV28
J gene: TRBJ1-4
D gene: -
clone size: -

CDR3 protein: CASSLDGSWSEAFF
CDR3 DNA: TGTGCCAGCAGCTTAGATGGGTCGTGGAGTGAAGCTTTCTTT
V gene: TRBV11-2
J gene: TRBJ1-1
D gene: -
clone size: -

CDR3 protein: CASSLPTGGNEQFF
CDR3 DNA: TGTGCCAGCAGCTTACCGACAGGGGGCAATGAGCAGTTCTTC
V gene: TRBV7-8
J gene: TRBJ2-1
D gene: TRBD1
clone size: once

CDR3 protein: CASSLEEDYNQPQHF
CDR3 DNA: TGTGCCAGCAGCTTAGAGGAGGACTACAATCAGCCCCAGCATTTT
V gene: TRBV7-2
J gene: TRBJ1-5
D gene: -
clone size: -

CDR3 protein: CASSREGASGANVLTF
CDR3 DNA: TGTGCCAGCTCACGCGAGGGGGCGAGTGGGGCCAACGTCCTGACTTTC
V gene: TRBV18
J gene: TRBJ2-6
D gene: TRBD1
clone size: -

CDR3 protein: CASSHASGRAGEQYF
CDR3 DNA: TGTGCCAGCAGCCATGCTAGCGGGAGGGCCGGGGAGCAGTACTTC
V gene: TRBV14
J gene: TRBJ2-7
D gene: TRBD2
clone size: -

CDR3 protein: CASSPFSNTEAFF
CDR3 DNA: TGTGCCAGCAGCCCCTTTAGTAACACTGAAGCTTTCTTT
V gene: TRBV7-2
J gene: TRBJ1-1
D gene: -
clone size: -

CDR3 protein: CASSENGSHETQYF
CDR3 DNA: TGTGCCAGCAGTGAAAACGGGAGCCATGAGACCCAGTACTTC
V gene: TRBV6-1
J gene: TRBJ2-5
D gene: -
clone size: -